This T cell receptor (beta chain) was found in a study of shared clonotypes between healthy human individuals. The protocol was immunoSEQ multiplex PCR, while the TCRdb copy is restricted to in-frame clones and leaves out a portion. The sample carries some 490,000 clones, around 85% recorded once. Healthy HIV-negative adults without recent acute infections or vaccinations served as donors. The TCR was taken from a woman in her 40s in good health. Some clones in this sample may be carry-over from other donors' samples. The specimen was PBMCs.

The CDR3: CASSPGLRTDTQYF. CDR3 nucleotides: TGTGCCAGCTCACCGGGACTCCGCACAGATACGCAGTATTTT. V is TRBV18 and J is TRBJ2-3; D is perhaps TRBD2 (6 bases). The V end lost 3 bases, the J end lost 1 base, and 8 bases lay between the germline ends. Germline CDR1 reads KGHSH; CDR2 reads LQKENI. This CDR3 is 14 amino acids long.